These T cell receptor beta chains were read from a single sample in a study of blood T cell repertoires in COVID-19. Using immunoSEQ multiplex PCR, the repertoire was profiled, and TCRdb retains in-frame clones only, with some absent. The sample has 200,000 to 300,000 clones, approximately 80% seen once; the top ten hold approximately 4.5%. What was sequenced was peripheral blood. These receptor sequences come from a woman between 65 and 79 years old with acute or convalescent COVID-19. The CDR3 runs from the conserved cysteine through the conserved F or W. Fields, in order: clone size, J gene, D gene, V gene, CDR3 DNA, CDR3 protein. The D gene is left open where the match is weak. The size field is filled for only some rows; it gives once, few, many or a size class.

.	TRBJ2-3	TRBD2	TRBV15	TGTGCCACCCGGGCGGGGGGGCCCCGGAGCACAGATACGCAGTATTTT	CATRAGGPRSTDTQYF
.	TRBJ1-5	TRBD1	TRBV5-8	TGTGCCAGCAGCCCAAGACAGGGGGCTGGTCAGCCCCAGCATTTT	CASSPRQGAGQPQHF
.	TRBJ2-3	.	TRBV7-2	TGTGCCAGCAGACAAATAGGGGCTAGCACAGATACGCAGTATTTT	CASRQIGASTDTQYF
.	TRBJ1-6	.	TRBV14	TGTGCCAGCAGCCAAGGGACAGCGAATTCACCCCTCCACTTT	CASSQGTANSPLHF
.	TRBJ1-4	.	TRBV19	TGTGCCAGTAGTATCCCGGGCAGGGCGGGGTATGGTGAAAAACTGTTTTTT	CASSIPGRAGYGEKLFF
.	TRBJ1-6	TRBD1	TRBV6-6	TGTGCCAGCAGTCCCCGACAGGGGGAACTCTATAATTCACCCCTCCACTTT	CASSPRQGELYNSPLHF
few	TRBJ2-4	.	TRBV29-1	TGCAGCGTTGAGACAGGCATACTAGCCAAAAACATTCAGTACTTC	CSVETGILAKNIQYF
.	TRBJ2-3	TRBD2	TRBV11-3	TGTGCCAGCAGCCCCCGCGGCGGGGGGGCCTTGGATACGCAGTATTTT	CASSPRGGGALDTQYF
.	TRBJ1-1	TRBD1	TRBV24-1	TGTGCCACGACAGGGGGTATGAACACTGAAGCTTTCTTT	CATTGGMNTEAFF
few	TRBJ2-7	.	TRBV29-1	TGCAGCGTTGCAGGGACCTACGAGCAGTACTTC	CSVAGTYEQYF
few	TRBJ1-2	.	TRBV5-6	TGTGCCAGCAGCTCGAGGTCAGGGAAGAGCTATGGCTACACCTTC	CASSSRSGKSYGYTF
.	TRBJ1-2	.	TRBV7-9	TGTGCCAGCAGCTTAGCGCCAGTTACCTATGGCTACACCTTC	CASSLAPVTYGYTF
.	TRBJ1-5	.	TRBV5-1	TGCGCCAGCAGCTTGGCGGCGGGATCCAATCAGCCCCAGCATTTT	CASSLAAGSNQPQHF
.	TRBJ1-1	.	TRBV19	TGTGCCAGTAGCGGAGTATTTTCAAACACTGAAGCTTTCTTT	CASSGVFSNTEAFF
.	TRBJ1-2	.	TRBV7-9	TGTGCCAGCAGCTTAGTCAGGTGGGATGGCTACACCTTC	CASSLVRWDGYTF
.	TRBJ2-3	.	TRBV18	TGTGCCAGCTCACCAAGGAGGGGTCTAGATACGCAGTATTTT	CASSPRRGLDTQYF
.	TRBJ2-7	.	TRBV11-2	TGTGCCAGCAGCTTAAGCCCCAGGGGCAACTACGAGCAGTACTTC	CASSLSPRGNYEQYF
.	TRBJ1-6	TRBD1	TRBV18	TGTGCCAGCTCACCCCAGGGACAGGGACAGTCACCCCTCCACTTT	CASSPQGQGQSPLHF